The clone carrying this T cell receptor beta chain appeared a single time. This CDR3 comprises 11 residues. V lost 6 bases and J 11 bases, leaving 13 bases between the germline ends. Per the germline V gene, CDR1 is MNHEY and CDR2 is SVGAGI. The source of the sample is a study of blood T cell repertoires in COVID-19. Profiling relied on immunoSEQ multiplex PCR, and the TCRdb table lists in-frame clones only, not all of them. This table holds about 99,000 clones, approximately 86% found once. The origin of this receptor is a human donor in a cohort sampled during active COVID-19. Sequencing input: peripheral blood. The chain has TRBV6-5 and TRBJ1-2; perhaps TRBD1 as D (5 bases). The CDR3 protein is CASRRDTGYTF. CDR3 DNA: TGTGCCAGCAGACGCGATACAGGTTACACCTTC.